This T cell receptor beta chain stems from a study of Ad26.COV2.S vaccination and SARS-CoV-2 variants. Study at large: Within the COV1001 Ad26.COV2.S trial arm, the donor was enrolled.

Treatment in this sample: roughly 20 received Ad26.COV2.S at low or high dose, single or two shots; about five received placebo; per-sample allocation not given. The samples were gathered on day 63 after the first injection of vaccine or placebo. Expressing Wuhan-strain SARS-CoV-2 spike, an Ad26 vector served as the vaccine. A remark on this clone: Antigen specificity is unknown.

This CDR3 has 13 amino acids. Germline values: CDR1 MNHEY, CDR2 SMNVEV (reference sequence). Losses at the gene ends were 4 bases for V and 6 bases for J; bases not matched to a gene: 3. Study observations and caveats: Recipients given vaccine exceeded placebo recipients in spike-specific TCR breadth.

Some clones are missing from TCRdb's copy, which holds only in-frame ones; the method was immunoSEQ multiplex PCR. The table has 350,000 to 450,000 clones, approximately 91% seen once. V and J are TRBV27 and TRBJ2-7; 10 positions agree with TRBD1. This material consisted of peripheral blood, taken in a trial of Ad26.COV2.S vaccine versus placebo. This clonotype was sampled from a person aged 18-60 years who received the Ad26.COV2.S COVID-19 vaccine or a placebo. CDR3 bases: TGTGCCAGCAGTTGGGGACAGGGGTTCGAGCAGTACTTC. Its translation: CASSWGQGFEQYF.